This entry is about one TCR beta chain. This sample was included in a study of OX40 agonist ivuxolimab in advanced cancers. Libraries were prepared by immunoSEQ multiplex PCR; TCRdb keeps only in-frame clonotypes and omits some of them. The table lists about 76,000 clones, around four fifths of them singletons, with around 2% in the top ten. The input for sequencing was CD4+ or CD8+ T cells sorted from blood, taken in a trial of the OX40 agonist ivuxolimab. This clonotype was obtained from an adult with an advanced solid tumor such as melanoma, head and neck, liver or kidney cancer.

The CDR3 loop reads CASSTTGTGPSPLHF. The CDR3 DNA is TGTGCCAGCAGTACTACCGGGACAGGGCCCTCACCCCTCCACTTT. The gene calls are TRBV2 and TRBJ1-6; TRBD1 aligns across 9 bases. This CDR3 spans 15 amino acids. Germline V gene data show CDR1 as SNHLY and CDR2 as FYNNEI. V was pared by 5 bases and J by 10 bases, with 9 bases of the junction left unmatched.